This TCR beta chain was observed in a study of blood T cell repertoires in COVID-19. Study-wide background: PBMCs, B-cell-depleted T cells, or T cells provided the cDNA or gDNA that made up the material.

Original analysis: Amplification with reference gene primers provided the estimates of nucleated cell counts. The protocol was immunoSEQ multiplex PCR, while the TCRdb copy is restricted to in-frame clones and leaves out a portion. V, J and clone size were drawn from that table, and D and trimming were deduced from the DNA. The top ten hold 2.1% of the sample, which has 100,000 to 150,000 clones, roughly 92% seen once. The germline V gene encodes CDR1 KGHSH and CDR2 LQKENI. Trimming cost V 3 bases and J 0 bases, with 15 bases left between them. CDR3 length equals 18 residues. Patients in Seattle were enrolled during active infection, then followed longitudinally.

The receptor was derived from a man aged 50-59 years with COVID-19, enrolled during active disease. The V call is TRBV18, the J call TRBJ2-6; the D is unclear. The sample comprised peripheral blood. The CDR3 DNA follows: TGTGCCAGCTCACCCAGGATTCAGGCCTTCTCTGGGGCCAACGTCCTGACTTTC. Residues: CASSPRIQAFSGANVLTF.